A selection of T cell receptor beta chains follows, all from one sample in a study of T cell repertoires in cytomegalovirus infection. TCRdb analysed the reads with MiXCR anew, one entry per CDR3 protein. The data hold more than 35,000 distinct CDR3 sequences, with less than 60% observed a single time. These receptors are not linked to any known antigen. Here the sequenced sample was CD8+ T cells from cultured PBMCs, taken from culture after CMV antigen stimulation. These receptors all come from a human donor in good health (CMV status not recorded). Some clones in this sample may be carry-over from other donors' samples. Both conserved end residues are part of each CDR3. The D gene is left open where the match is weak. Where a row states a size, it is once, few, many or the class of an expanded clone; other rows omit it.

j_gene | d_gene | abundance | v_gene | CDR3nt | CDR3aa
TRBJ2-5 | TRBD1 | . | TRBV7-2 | TGTGCCAGCAGCTTAGAATTGACAGGGGGAGAGACCCAGTACTTC | CASSLELTGGETQYF
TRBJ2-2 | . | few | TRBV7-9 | TGTGCCAGCAGCTTAGTTGCCGCGAACACCGGGGAGCTGTTTTTT | CASSLVAANTGELFF
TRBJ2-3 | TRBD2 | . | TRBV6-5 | TGTGCCAGCAGTGAAGTAGCGGGGGGACGCACAGATACGCAGTATTTT | CASSEVAGGRTDTQYF
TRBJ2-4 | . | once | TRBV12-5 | TGTGCTAGTGGTGTGACAGGTCGTGCCAAAAACATTCAGTACTTC | CASGVTGRAKNIQYF
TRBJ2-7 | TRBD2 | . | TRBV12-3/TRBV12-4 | TGTGCCAGCAGCCCCGGGGGGGGTTACTCCTACGAGCAGTACTTC | CASSPGGGYSYEQYF
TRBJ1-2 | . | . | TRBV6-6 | TGTGCCAGCAGGAAGGGTCGTGGCTACACCTTC | CASRKGRGYTF
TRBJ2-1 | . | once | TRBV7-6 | TGTGCCAGCAGCTTAGAGTATGGGGGAGTGAATGAGCAGTTCTTC | CASSLEYGGVNEQFF
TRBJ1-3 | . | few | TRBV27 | TGTGCCAGCAGACAACGAGGTTCTGGAAACACCATATATTTT | CASRQRGSGNTIYF
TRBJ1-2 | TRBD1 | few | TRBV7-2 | TGTGCCAGCAGCTTAGTAGGGGGCGCGGCTGGCTACACCTTC | CASSLVGGAAGYTF
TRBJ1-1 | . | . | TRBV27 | TGTGCCAGCAGTTTGAGCGGGAGAGTAACATCTGAAGCTTTCTTT | CASSLSGRVTSEAFF
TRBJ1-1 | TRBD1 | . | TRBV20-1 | TGCAGTGCTAGACCAGGGGGCGCGGGCACTGAAGCTTTCTTT | CSARPGGAGTEAFF
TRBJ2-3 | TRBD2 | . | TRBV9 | TGTGCCAGCAGCGATAGCGGGGGGTCACGGGATACGCAGTATTTT | CASSDSGGSRDTQYF
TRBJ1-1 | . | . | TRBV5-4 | TGTGCCAGCAGCGCAGGGATCCTGGCTTTCTTT | CASSAGILAFF
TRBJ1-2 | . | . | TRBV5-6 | TGTGCCAGCAGCCGACCGGTCCTGGGACACTATGGCTACACCTTC | CASSRPVLGHYGYTF
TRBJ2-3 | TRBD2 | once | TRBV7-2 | TGTGCCAGCAGCTTAGCGCCGGGACTAGCGGGACATACGCAGTATTTT | CASSLAPGLAGHTQYF
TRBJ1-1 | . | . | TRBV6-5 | TGTGCCAGCAGTAAAACAGGGAGGACTGAAGCTTTCTTT | CASSKTGRTEAFF
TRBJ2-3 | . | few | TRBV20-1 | TGCAGTGCCCCCGGATGGGAGGTGGATGAGACAGATACGCAGTATTTT | CSAPGWEVDETDTQYF
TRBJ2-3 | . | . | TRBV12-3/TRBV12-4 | TGTGCCAGCAGTTCCCCCCTTAGCACAGATACGCAGTATTTT | CASSSPLSTDTQYF
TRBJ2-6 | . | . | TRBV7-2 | TGTGCCAGCAGCGACGGGGGCCGGCATGGGGCCAACGTCCTGACTTTC | CASSDGGRHGANVLTF
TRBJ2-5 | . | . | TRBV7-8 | TGTGCCAGCAGCTCTCTGCCCGAGTACCAAGAGACCCAGTACTTC | CASSSLPEYQETQYF
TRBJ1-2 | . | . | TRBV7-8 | TGTGCCAGCAGCTCCCTTGAACAGGGAAGCTATGGCTACACCTTC | CASSSLEQGSYGYTF
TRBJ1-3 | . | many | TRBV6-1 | TGTGCCAGCAGTGAAGGTCCGGGGGAAGGAAACACCATATATTTT | CASSEGPGEGNTIYF
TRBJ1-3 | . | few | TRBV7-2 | TGTGCCAGCAGCTTAAATTTTGGTTCCTCTGGAAACACCATATATTTT | CASSLNFGSSGNTIYF
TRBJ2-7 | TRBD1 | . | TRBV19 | TGTGCCAGTAGTATCCCCCTCGGGACAGGTCCCTACGAGCAGTACTTC | CASSIPLGTGPYEQYF
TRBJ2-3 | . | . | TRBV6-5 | TGTGCCAGCAGTTACTCGACGGACGAGACCTCCACAGATACGCAGTATTTT | CASSYSTDETSTDTQYF
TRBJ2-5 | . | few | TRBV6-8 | TGTGCCAGCCTTTGGGGCTACCAAGAGACCCAGTACTTC | CASLWGYQETQYF
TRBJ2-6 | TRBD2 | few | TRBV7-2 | TGTGCCAGCAGCTTAGTAGCGGGAACGGGGGCCAACGTCCTGACTTTC | CASSLVAGTGANVLTF
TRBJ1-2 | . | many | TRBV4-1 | TGCGCCAGCAGCCAAGGCCCCCGGGAACAGCTCTATGGCTACACCTTC | CASSQGPREQLYGYTF